This T cell receptor (beta chain) derives from a study of cytomegalovirus exposure and HLA in healthy donors. CDR1 and CDR2 (germline): SNHLY, FYNNEI. The CDR3 consists of 16 residues. V dropped 2 bases and J dropped 8; count of bases not matched to a gene: 11. Despite likely unrecorded immune exposures, the donors were nominally healthy at the time of sampling. Both 60 Vbeta primers and 13 Jbeta primers went into the PCR. TCRdb keeps only in-frame clones here, not all; method: immunoSEQ multiplex PCR. The data show 95,000 to 150,000 clones, around 85% seen once. Input material: PBMCs. This sequence was found in a man aged 25-45 years in good health and CMV-seronegative. The rearrangement uses TRBV2 and TRBJ1-2, with TRBD1 matching 10 bases. The CDR3 sequence is CASSEKWRQGARGYTF. The CDR3, as DNA: TGTGCCAGCAGTGAAAAGTGGCGACAGGGGGCGAGGGGCTACACCTTC.